This TCR beta chain is from a study of blood T cell repertoires in COVID-19. Study overall: Donors in the United States, Italy and Spain gave samples during acute or convalescent COVID-19. The analysed material was cDNA or gDNA that came from T cells, B-cell-depleted T cells, or PBMCs.

The length of the CDR3 is 14 residues. The V gene lost 5 bases and the J gene lost 4 bases, with 12 bases spanning the gap. The V gene's germline CDR1 is SNHLY and CDR2 FYNNEI. In the authors' methods: Reference gene primer amplification yielded estimated nucleated cell counts. Generated by immunoSEQ multiplex PCR, the TCRdb table keeps only in-frame clones and is missing some. The D gene and trimming were derived from the DNA, and the V and J assignments and clone size from that table. The sample contains some 98,000 clones, roughly 82% of which appear only once. The chain uses TRBV2 and TRBJ1-3; the D gene is possibly TRBD1 (6 bases). The specimen was peripheral blood. This receptor was identified in a man aged 65-85 years with active or convalescent COVID-19. CDR3 region: CASSTDRPGNTIYF. In DNA, the CDR3 is TGTGCCAGCAGTACCGACAGGCCCGGAAACACCATATATTTT.